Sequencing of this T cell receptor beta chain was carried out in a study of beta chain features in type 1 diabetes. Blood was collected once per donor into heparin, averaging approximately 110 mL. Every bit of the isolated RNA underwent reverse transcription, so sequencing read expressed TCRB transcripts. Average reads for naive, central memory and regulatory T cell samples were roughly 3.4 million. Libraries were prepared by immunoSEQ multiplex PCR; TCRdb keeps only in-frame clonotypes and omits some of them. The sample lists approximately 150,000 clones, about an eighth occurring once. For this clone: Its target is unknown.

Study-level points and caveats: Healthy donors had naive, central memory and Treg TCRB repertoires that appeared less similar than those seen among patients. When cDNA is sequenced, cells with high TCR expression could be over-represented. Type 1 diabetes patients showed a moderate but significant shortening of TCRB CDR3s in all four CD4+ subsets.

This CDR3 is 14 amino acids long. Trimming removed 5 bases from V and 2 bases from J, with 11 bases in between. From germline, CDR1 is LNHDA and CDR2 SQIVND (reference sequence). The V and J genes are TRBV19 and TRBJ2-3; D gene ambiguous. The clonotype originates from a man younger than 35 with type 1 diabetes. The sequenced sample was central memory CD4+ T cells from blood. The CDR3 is CASSARTATDTQYF. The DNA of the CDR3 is TGTGCCAGTAGTGCCCGGACGGCCACAGATACGCAGTATTTT.